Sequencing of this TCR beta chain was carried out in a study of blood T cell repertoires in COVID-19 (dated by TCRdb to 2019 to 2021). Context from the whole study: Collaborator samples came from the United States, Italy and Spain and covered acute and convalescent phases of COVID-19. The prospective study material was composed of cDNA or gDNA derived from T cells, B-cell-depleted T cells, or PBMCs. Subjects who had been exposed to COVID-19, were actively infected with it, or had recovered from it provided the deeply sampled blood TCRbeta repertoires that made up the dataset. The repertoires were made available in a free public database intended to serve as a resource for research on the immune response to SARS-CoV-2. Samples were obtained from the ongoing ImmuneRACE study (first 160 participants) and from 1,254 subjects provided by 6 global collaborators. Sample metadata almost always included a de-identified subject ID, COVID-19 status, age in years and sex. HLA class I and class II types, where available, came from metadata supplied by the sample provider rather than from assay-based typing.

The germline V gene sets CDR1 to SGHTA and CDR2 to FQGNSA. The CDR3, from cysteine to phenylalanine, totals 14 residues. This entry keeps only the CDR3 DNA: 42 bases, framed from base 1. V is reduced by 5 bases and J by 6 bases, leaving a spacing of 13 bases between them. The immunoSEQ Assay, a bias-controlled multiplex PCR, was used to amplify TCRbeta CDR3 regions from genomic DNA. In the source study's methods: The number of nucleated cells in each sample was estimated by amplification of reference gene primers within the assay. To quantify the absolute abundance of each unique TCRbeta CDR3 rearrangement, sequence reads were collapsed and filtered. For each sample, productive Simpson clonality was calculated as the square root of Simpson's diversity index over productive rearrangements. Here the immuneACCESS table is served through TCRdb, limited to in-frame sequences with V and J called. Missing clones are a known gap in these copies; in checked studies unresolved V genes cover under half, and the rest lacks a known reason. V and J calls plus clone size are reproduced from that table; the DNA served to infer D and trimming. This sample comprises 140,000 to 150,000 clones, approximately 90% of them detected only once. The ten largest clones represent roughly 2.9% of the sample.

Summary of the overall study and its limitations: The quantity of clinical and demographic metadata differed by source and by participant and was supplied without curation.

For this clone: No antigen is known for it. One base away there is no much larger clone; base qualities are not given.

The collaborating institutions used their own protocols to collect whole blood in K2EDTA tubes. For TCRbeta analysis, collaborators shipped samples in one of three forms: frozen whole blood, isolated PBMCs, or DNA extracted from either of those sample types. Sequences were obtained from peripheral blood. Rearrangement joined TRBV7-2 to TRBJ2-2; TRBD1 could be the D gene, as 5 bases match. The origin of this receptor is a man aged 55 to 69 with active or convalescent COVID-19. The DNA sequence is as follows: TGTGCCAGCAGCCCGCAGGGTGGGGCCGGGGAGCTGTTTTTT. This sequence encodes CASSPQGGAGELFF.